This entry describes one T cell receptor beta chain. The antigen remains undetermined. The data were obtained in a study of T cells in localized non-small cell lung cancer. Only in-frame clones appear in the TCRdb table, and some are missing; sequencing was by immunoSEQ multiplex PCR. This table has about 52,000 clones, 80% to 90% appearing once. General observations from the study: A raised T cell density in blood coincided with lengthier overall survival. Uninvolved adjacent lung showed peak T cell clonality, exceeding tumor. Among the top 100 tumor clones, a median approximately 62 appeared in adjacent lung.

Trimming cost V 5 bases and J 7 bases, with 23 bases left between them. The V gene's germline CDR1 is LNHDA and CDR2 SQIVND (reference sequence). The length of the CDR3 is 16 residues. Sequenced here: peripheral blood, sampled before any cancer treatment. The sequence was collected from a male donor aged 60 or over with stage III squamous cell lung carcinoma. The chain couples TRBV19 to TRBJ2-5; D tentatively fits TRBD1 or TRBD2 (5 bases each). The CDR3 here is CASSSAGPPKGATQYF. The CDR3 DNA sequence: TGTGCCAGTAGTTCGGCAGGGCCTCCCAAGGGAGCGACCCAGTACTTC.